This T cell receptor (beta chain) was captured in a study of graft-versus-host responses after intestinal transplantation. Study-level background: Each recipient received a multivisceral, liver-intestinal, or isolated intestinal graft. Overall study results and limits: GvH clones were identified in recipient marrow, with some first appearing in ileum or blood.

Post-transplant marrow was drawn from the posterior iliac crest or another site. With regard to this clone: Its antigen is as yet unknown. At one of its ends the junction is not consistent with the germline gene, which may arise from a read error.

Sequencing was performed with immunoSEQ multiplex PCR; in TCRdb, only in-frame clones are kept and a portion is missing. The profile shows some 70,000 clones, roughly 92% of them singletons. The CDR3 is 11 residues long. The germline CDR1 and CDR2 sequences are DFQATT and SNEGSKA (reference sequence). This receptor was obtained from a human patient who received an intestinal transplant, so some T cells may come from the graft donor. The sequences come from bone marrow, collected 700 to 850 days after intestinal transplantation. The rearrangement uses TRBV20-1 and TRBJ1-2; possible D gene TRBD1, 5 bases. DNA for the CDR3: TGCAGTGCCCCCGACGGCAGGGCGGAATCCTTC. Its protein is CSAPDGRAESF.